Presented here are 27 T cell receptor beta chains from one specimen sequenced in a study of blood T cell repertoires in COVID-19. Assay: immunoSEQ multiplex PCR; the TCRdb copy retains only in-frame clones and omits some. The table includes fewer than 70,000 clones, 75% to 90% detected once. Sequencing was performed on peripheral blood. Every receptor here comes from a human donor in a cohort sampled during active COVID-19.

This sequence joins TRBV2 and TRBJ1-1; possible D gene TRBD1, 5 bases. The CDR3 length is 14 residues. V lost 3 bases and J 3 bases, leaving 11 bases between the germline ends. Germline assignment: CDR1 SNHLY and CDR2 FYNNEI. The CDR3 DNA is TGTGCCAGCAGTGATCAGGGAGGGTACACTGAAGCTTTCTTT. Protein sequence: CASSDQGGYTEAFF. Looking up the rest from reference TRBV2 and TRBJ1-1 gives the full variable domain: EPEVTQTPSHQVTQMGQEVILRCVPISNHLYFYWYRQILGQKVEFLVSFYNNEISEKSEIFDDQFSVERPDGSNFTLKIRSTKLEDSAMYFCASSDQGGYTEAFFGQGTRLTVV.

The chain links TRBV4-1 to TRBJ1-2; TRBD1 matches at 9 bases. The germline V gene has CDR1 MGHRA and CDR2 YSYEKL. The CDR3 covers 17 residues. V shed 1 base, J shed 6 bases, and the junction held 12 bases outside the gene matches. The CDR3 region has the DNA TGCGCCAGCAGCCAAGGGGTTTCGGGACAGGGTAGTAATGGCTACACCTTC. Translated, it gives CASSQGVSGQGSNGYTF.

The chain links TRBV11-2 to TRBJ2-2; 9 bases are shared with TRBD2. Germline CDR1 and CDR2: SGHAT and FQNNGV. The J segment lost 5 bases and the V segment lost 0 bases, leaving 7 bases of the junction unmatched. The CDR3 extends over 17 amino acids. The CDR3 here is CASSLEGREGNTGELFF. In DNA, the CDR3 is TGTGCCAGCAGCTTAGAGGGGCGGGAGGGGAATACCGGGGAGCTGTTTTTT.

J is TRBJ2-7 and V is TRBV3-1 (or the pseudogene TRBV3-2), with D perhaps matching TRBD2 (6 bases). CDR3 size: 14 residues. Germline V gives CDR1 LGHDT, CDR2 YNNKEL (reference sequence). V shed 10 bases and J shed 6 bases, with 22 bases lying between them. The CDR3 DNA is TGTGCCACCACGGGGACTTATGGGTTCGGCGAGCAGTACTTC. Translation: CATTGTYGFGEQYF.

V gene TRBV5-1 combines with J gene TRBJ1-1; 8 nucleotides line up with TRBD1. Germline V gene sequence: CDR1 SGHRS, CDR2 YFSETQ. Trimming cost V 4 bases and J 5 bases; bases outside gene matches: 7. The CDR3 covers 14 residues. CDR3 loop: CASSTGQGGTEAFF. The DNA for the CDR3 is TGCGCCAGCAGCACCGGACAGGGCGGGACTGAAGCTTTCTTT.

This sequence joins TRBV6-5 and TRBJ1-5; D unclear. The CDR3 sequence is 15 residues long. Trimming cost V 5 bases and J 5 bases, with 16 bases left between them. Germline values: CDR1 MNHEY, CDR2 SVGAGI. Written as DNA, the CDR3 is TGTGCCAGCAGTCTCGAAAAGGGAGGCGATCAGCCCCAGCATTTT. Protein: CASSLEKGGDQPQHF.

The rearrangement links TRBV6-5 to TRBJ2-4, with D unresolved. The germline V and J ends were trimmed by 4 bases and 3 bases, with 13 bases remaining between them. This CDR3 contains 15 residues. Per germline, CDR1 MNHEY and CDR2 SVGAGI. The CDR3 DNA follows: TGTGCCAGCAGTTCCCAGTATCGTGGCAAAAACATTCAGTACTTC. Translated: CASSSQYRGKNIQYF.

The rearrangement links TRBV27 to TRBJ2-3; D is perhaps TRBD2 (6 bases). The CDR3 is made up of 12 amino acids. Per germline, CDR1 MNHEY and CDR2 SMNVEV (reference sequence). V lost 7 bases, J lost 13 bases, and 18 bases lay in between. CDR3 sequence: CASIGGTDKEYF. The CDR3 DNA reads TGTGCCAGCATAGGCGGGACCGACAAGGAGTATTTT.

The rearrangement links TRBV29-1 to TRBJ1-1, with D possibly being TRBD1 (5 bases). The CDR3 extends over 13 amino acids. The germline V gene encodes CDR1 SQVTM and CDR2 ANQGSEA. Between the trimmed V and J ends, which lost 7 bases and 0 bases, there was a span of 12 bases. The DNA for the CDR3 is TGCAGCGCGACAGAAGCTATGAACACTGAAGCTTTCTTT. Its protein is CSATEAMNTEAFF.

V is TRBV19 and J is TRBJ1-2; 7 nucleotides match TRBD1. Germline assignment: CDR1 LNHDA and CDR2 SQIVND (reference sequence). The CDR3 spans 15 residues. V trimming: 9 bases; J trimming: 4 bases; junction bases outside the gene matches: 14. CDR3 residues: CASTDPGGLRYGYTF. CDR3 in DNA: TGTGCCAGCACCGACCCAGGGGGTCTACGCTATGGCTACACCTTC. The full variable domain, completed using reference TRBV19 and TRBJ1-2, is DGGITQSPKYLFRKEGQNVTLSCEQNLNHDAMYWYRQDPGQGLRLIYYSQIVNDFQKGDIAEGYSVSREKKESFPLTVTSAQKNPTAFYLCASTDPGGLRYGYTFGSGTRLTVV.

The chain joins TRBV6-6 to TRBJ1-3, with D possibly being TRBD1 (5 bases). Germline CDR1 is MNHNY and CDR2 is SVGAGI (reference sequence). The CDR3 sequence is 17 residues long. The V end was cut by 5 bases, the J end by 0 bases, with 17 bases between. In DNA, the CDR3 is TGTGCCAGCAGTCCACAAAACCGGGGGTACTCTGGAAACACCATATATTTT. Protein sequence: CASSPQNRGYSGNTIYF.

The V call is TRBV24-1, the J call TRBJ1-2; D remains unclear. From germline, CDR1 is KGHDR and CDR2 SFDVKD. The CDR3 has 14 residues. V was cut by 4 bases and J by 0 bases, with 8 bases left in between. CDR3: CATSDRTSNYGYTF. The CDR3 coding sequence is TGTGCCACCAGTGACAGAACCTCTAACTATGGCTACACCTTC.

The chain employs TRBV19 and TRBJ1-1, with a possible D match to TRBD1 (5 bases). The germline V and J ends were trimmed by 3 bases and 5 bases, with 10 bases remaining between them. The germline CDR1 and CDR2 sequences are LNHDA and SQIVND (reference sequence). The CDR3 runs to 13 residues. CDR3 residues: CASSMQGWTEAFF. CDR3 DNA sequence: TGTGCCAGTAGTATGCAGGGATGGACTGAAGCTTTCTTT. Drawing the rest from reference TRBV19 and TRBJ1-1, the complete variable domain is DGGITQSPKYLFRKEGQNVTLSCEQNLNHDAMYWYRQDPGQGLRLIYYSQIVNDFQKGDIAEGYSVSREKKESFPLTVTSAQKNPTAFYLCASSMQGWTEAFFGQGTRLTVV.

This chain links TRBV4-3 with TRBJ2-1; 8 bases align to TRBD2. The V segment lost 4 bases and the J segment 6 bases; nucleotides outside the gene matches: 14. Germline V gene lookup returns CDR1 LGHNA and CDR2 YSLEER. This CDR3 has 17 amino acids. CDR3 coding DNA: TGCGCCAGCAGCCGGAACCAAGCGGGAGCTAAACTCAATGAGCAGTTCTTC. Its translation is CASSRNQAGAKLNEQFF.

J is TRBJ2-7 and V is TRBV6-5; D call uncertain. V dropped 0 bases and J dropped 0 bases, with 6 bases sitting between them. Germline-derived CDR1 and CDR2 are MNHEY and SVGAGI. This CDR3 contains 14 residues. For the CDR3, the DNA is TGTGCCAGCAGTTACTCGTACAGCTCCTACGAGCAGTACTTC. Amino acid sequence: CASSYSYSSYEQYF.

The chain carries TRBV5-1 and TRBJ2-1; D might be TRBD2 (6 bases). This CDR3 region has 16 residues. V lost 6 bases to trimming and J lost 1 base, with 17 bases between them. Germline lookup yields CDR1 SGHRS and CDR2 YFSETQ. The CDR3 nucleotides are TGCGCCAGCACCGCCGGTGGGGGGTCTTCCTACAATGAGCAGTTCTTC. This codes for CASTAGGGSSYNEQFF.

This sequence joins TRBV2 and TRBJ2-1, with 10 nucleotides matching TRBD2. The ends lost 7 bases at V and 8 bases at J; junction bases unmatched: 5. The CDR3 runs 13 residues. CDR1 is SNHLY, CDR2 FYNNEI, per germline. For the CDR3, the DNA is TGTGCCAGCACTGGGCTAGCGGGGGATGAGCAGTTCTTC. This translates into CASTGLAGDEQFF.

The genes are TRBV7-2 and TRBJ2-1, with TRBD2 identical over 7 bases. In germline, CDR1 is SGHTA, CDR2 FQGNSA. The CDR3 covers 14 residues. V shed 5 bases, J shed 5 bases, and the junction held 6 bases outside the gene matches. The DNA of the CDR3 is TGTGCCAGCAGCCCTAGCGGCGCGCACAATGAGCAGTTCTTC. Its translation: CASSPSGAHNEQFF. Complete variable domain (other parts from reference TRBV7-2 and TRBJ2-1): GAGVSQSPSNKVTEKGKDVELRCDPISGHTALYWYRQSLGQGLEFLIYFQGNSAPDKSGLPSDRFSAERTGGSVSTLTIQRTQQEDSAVYLCASSPSGAHNEQFFGPGTRLTVL.

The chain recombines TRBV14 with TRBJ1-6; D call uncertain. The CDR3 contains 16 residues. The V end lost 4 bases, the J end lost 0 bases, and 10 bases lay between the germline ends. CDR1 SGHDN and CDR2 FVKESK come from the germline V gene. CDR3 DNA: TGTGCCAGCAGCCGGGAGGGAGGCTCCTATAATTCACCCCTCCACTTT. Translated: CASSREGGSYNSPLHF.

The CDR3 protein is CASSEARGQGLNYGYTF. In nucleotides, the CDR3 is TGTGCCAGCAGTGAAGCCAGAGGACAGGGACTTAACTATGGCTACACCTTC. The rearrangement links TRBV2 to TRBJ1-2; TRBD1 agrees at 8 bases. J lost 1 base, V lost 0 bases, and 7 bases had no gene match. The CDR3 is 17 residues long. In germline, CDR1 is SNHLY, CDR2 FYNNEI.

CDR3 sequence: CASSPGTSGGAGTDTQYF. The CDR3 bases are TGTGCCAGCAGCCCCGGGACTAGCGGGGGGGCCGGCACAGATACGCAGTATTTT. The chain combines TRBV27 with TRBJ2-3; TRBD2 aligns across 16 bases. The CDR3 covers 18 residues. In germline, CDR1 is MNHEY, CDR2 SMNVEV (reference sequence). V lost 6 bases and J lost 1; bases outside the gene matches: 7.

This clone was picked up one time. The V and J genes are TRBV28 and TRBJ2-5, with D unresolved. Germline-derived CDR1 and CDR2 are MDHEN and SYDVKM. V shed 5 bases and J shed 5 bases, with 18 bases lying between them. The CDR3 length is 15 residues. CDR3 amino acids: CASSLARIMEETQYF. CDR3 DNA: TGTGCCAGCAGTCTGGCCAGAATCATGGAGGAGACCCAGTACTTC.

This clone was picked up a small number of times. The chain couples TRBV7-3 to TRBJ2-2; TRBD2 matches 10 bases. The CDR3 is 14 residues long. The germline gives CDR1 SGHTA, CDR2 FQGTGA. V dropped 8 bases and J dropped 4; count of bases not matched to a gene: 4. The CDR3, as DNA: TGTGCCAGCTCACGGACTAGCGGCACCGGGGAGCTGTTTTTT. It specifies CASSRTSGTGELFF.

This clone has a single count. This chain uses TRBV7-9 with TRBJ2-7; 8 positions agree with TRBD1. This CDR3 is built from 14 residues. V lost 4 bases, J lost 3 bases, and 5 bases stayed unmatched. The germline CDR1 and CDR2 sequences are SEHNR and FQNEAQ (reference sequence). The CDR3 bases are TGTGCCAGCAGCTCAGACAGGGGAGGCTACGAGCAGTACTTC. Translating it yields CASSSDRGGYEQYF.

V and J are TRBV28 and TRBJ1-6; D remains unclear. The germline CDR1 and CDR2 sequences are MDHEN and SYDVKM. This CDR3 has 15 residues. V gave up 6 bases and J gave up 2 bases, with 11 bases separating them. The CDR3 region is CASSLAGTYNSPLHF. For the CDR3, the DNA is TGTGCCAGCAGCTTGGCAGGTACCTATAATTCACCCCTCCACTTT.

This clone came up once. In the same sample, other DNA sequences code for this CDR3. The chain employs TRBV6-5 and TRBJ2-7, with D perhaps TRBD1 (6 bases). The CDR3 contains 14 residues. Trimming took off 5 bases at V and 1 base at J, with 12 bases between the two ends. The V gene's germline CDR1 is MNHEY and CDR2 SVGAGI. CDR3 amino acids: CASSRTVDSYEQYF. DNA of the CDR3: TGTGCCAGCAGTCGGACAGTGGATTCCTACGAGCAGTACTTC.

CDR3 bases: TGTGCCAGCAGTTTAGGGGACAGGGAGAACACTGAAGCTTTCTTT. Translation gives CASSLGDRENTEAFF. This chain links TRBV28 with TRBJ1-1, with 9 positions matching TRBD1. J gave up 1 base and V 2 bases, and 2 bases lay outside the gene matches. Per germline, CDR1 MDHEN and CDR2 SYDVKM. The CDR3 extends over 15 amino acids.